Listed below are T cell receptor beta chains from one sample, sequenced in a study of T-cell memory formation after mild COVID-19. TCRdb re-called the 5' RACE reads with MiXCR, one entry per CDR3 protein. In the table there are 200,000 to 250,000 distinct CDR3 sequences, 9.5% to 10% of which are singletons. What was sequenced was PBMCs or a T cell subset sorted from them (not recorded which). These receptors all stem from a man between 18 and 29 years old who had mild COVID-19 (a few samples of this study predate the infection). Cell type and time point are not known. Both conserved end residues are part of each CDR3. Fields, in order: J gene, D gene, V gene, clone size, CDR3 DNA, CDR3 protein. D genes are given only for firm matches. For some rows the clone size is stated as once, few or many, or as a class when expanded; others skip it.

>TRBJ2-2|.|TRBV7-9|.
TGTGCCAGCAGCCCCCCGAAGTTGGGAAGGCCGTTCGGGGAGCTGTTTTTT
CASSPPKLGRPFGELFF
>TRBJ1-1|.|TRBV7-9|few
TGTGCCAGCAGCCCAAGGGTCATGAACACTGAAGCTTTCTTT
CASSPRVMNTEAFF
>TRBJ2-4|TRBD1|TRBV3-1|few
TGTGCCAGCAGCCAAGATTTCTCAGGGGGAGAATTTCAGTACTTC
CASSQDFSGGEFQYF
>TRBJ1-1|.|TRBV5-1|.
TGCGCCAGCAGCCCAGAAGGGGGCACTGAAGCTTTCTTT
CASSPEGGTEAFF
>TRBJ2-3|TRBD2|TRBV24-1|few
TGTGCCACCAGTGAAGCTAGCGGGGGCACAGATACGCAGTATTTT
CATSEASGGTDTQYF
>TRBJ2-7|.|TRBV18|few
TGTGCCAGCTCAGGGCCGGGACGGAGCTCCTACGAGCAGTACTTC
CASSGPGRSSYEQYF
>TRBJ2-5|.|TRBV4-3|few
TGCGCCAGCAGCCAAATGTCCGGGGCTGGAGAGACCCAGTACTTC
CASSQMSGAGETQYF
>TRBJ2-1|TRBD2|TRBV6-2/TRBV6-3|few
TGTGCCAGCAGTTATGCGCTAGCGGGACCCAATGAGCAGTTCTTC
CASSYALAGPNEQFF
>TRBJ2-5|TRBD2|TRBV7-8|many
TGTGCCAGCAGCTGGACTAGCGGGGGGGCCCAAGAGACCCAGTACTTC
CASSWTSGGAQETQYF
>TRBJ2-6|TRBD2|TRBV20-1|few
TGCAGTGCCGGGACTAGCCTCTCTGGGGCCAACGTCCTGACTTTC
CSAGTSLSGANVLTF
>TRBJ1-5|TRBD1|TRBV12-3/TRBV12-4|.
TGTGCCAGCAGTTCCAGGGGGCTGCCCCAGCATTTT
CASSSRGLPQHF
>TRBJ1-1|.|TRBV4-1|.
TGCGCCAGCAGCCAAGCGAGAGGGAGGACTGAAGCTTTCTTT
CASSQARGRTEAFF
>TRBJ2-5|.|TRBV4-3|.
TGCGCCAGCAGCCAAGATCGTCGGGACGGGTACCAAGAGACCCAGTACTTC
CASSQDRRDGYQETQYF
>TRBJ1-1|TRBD1|TRBV20-1|few
TGCAGTGCCACGACAGGGAGGGGCACTGAAGCTTTCTTT
CSATTGRGTEAFF
>TRBJ2-7|TRBD1|TRBV7-9|.
TGTGCCAGCAGCCGGCCGGGACAGGGGTTCTACGAGCAGTACTTC
CASSRPGQGFYEQYF
>TRBJ2-3|.|TRBV4-3|many
TGCGCCAGCAGCCAAGAATTTGGGACATCAGCTAGCACAGATACGCAGTATTTT
CASSQEFGTSASTDTQYF
>TRBJ2-4|.|TRBV20-1|.
TGCAGTGCTAGCCGGGGCCATTCAAACATTCAGTACTTC
CSASRGHSNIQYF
>TRBJ2-3|TRBD2|TRBV5-1|.
TGCGCCAGCAGCTATGGAGTAGCGGGGAGTCTAAGCACAGATACGCAGTATTTT
CASSYGVAGSLSTDTQYF
>TRBJ1-2|.|TRBV6-5|many
TGTGCCAGCAGTTACTCTACAGGTGGGAACTATGGCTACACCTTC
CASSYSTGGNYGYTF
>TRBJ2-1|.|TRBV28|.
TGTGCCAGCAGTCAAAGTTTTCGAGCGGCATACAATGAGCAGTTCTTC
CASSQSFRAAYNEQFF
>TRBJ2-5|.|TRBV7-9|.
TGTGCCAGCAGCTTCAGGGACCAGGAGACCCAGTACTTC
CASSFRDQETQYF
>TRBJ1-6|.|TRBV7-2|.
TGTGCCAGCACCCCGGACAGTTATAATTCACCCCTCCACTTT
CASTPDSYNSPLHF
>TRBJ1-1|TRBD1|TRBV7-2|few
TGTGCCAGCAGCCGGCGACAGGGTGGGGCCTCCACTGAAGCTTTCTTT
CASSRRQGGASTEAFF
>TRBJ2-1|TRBD2|TRBV30|few
TGTGCCTGGAATAGCGGGGGCCTGTTCAATGAGCAGTTCTTC
CAWNSGGLFNEQFF
>TRBJ2-7|TRBD2|TRBV5-1|many
TGCGCCAGCAGCTTGGCCCTAGCGGGGGGCTACGAGCAGTACTTC
CASSLALAGGYEQYF
>TRBJ2-5|.|TRBV12-3/TRBV12-4|many
TGTGCCAGCAGTTTTGGGCAGGGAGGAGAGACCCAGTACTTC
CASSFGQGGETQYF
>TRBJ1-2|.|TRBV19|.
TGTGCCAGTAATGGCCCCGGCAGAAGTTATGGCTACACCTTC
CASNGPGRSYGYTF
>TRBJ2-7|TRBD1|TRBV7-2|few
TGTGCCAGCAGCTTCCTCGAGGGGGCTAGTTCCTACGAGCAGTACTTC
CASSFLEGASSYEQYF
>TRBJ2-5|.|TRBV5-1|few
TGCGCCAGCAGCCACACAGGGAGCCAAGAGACCCAGTACTTC
CASSHTGSQETQYF
>TRBJ2-5|TRBD1|TRBV7-2|.
TGTGCCAGCAGCCCTTGGGGACAGACCGGAGAGACCCAGTACTTC
CASSPWGQTGETQYF
>TRBJ1-2|.|TRBV7-2|.
TGTGCCAGCAGCCACCCTACCCGGGGCTACACCTTC
CASSHPTRGYTF
>TRBJ1-3|.|TRBV5-1|.
TGCGCCAGCAGCTTATTCGGTTGGAGAAACACCATATATTTT
CASSLFGWRNTIYF
>TRBJ2-1|.|TRBV5-1|few
TGCGCCAGCAGCTGGGGGGGACAGAACAATGAGCAGTTCTTC
CASSWGGQNNEQFF
>TRBJ2-1|TRBD1|TRBV27|.
TGTGCCAGCAGTTTGAATGGACAGGGGGCCAATGAGCAGTTCTTC
CASSLNGQGANEQFF
>TRBJ2-1|.|TRBV5-1|.
TGCGCCAGCAGTGACCATATAGTTCCAAGGCAGTTCTTC
CASSDHIVPRQFF
>TRBJ2-2|.|TRBV7-9|.
TGTGCCAGCACCTCCCAGGGTCACGGGGAGCTGTTTTTT
CASTSQGHGELFF
>TRBJ2-7|.|TRBV20-1|many
TGCAGTGTCCGTCGAGATTACGAGCAGTACTTC
CSVRRDYEQYF
>TRBJ1-1|.|TRBV7-2|.
TGTGCCAGCAGCTTAGTTTGGGGGGCTGAAGCTTTCTTT
CASSLVWGAEAFF
>TRBJ1-5|.|TRBV20-1|many
TGCAGTGCTAGGGATATTTATCAGCCCCAGCATTTT
CSARDIYQPQHF
>TRBJ2-3|.|TRBV9|.
TGTGCCAGCAGCGTAGCTAGCCAGGCAGATACGCAGTATTTT
CASSVASQADTQYF
>TRBJ1-2|.|TRBV6-5|few
TGTGCCAGCAGGGAGGGGGACTATGGCTACACCTTC
CASREGDYGYTF
>TRBJ1-4|.|TRBV2|.
TGTGCCAGCAACGCGGACGGCTTCTCTAATGAAAAACTGTTTTTT
CASNADGFSNEKLFF
>TRBJ2-5|.|TRBV18|.
TGTGCCAGCTCACCTCAGACAGGCTACCAAGAGACCCAGTACTTC
CASSPQTGYQETQYF
>TRBJ2-1|.|TRBV6-5|few
TGTGCCAGCAGTTACTCGATGTATTTGGGAGAAAATGAGCAGTTCTTC
CASSYSMYLGENEQFF
>TRBJ2-5|.|TRBV29-1|few
TGCAGCGTTGCGGGCAGGGTAGCGGAGACCCAGTACTTC
CSVAGRVAETQYF
>TRBJ2-1|.|TRBV12-3/TRBV12-4|many
TGTGCCAGCAAGTGGGGCCCAGGCAATGAGCAGTTCTTC
CASKWGPGNEQFF
>TRBJ2-3|TRBD2|TRBV6-6|few
TGTGCCAGCAGTCAGAGGCCGGGACTAGTGGTAAATACGCAGTATTTT
CASSQRPGLVVNTQYF
>TRBJ1-1|TRBD1|TRBV7-2|few
TGTGCCAGCAGCCTTCAGGGGGGAATGAACACTGAAGCTTTCTTT
CASSLQGGMNTEAFF
>TRBJ1-1|.|TRBV5-1|few
TGCGCCAGCAGCGCCCGATGGGAGAACACTGAAGCTTTCTTT
CASSARWENTEAFF